This TCR beta chain was sequenced in a study of response to subunit inactivated influenza vaccine. TCRdb re-called the RT-PCR reads through MiXCR, storing one row per CDR3 protein. The sample includes hundreds of thousands of distinct CDR3 sequences, 13% to 15% seen only once; the top ten take 7.5% to 8%. This clonotype appeared a few times. The J segment lost 0 bases and the V segment lost 6 bases, leaving 4 bases of the junction unmatched. The CDR3 is made up of 14 amino acids. From germline, CDR1 is DFQATT and CDR2 SNEGSKA (reference sequence). The V gene is TRBV20-1, the J gene TRBJ2-4, with 8 bases fitting TRBD2. The clonotype originates from a man aged 50-60 years who received an inactivated influenza vaccine. Specimen: PBMCs from blood, collected around two weeks before vaccination. CDR3 in DNA: TGCAGTGCCCCCGGGGGGGGAGCCAAAAACATTCAGTACTTC. This translates into CSAPGGGAKNIQYF.